These T cell receptor beta chains were read from a single sample in a study of blood T cell repertoires in COVID-19. Only in-frame clones appear in the TCRdb table, and some are missing; sequencing was by immunoSEQ multiplex PCR. The repertoire consists of about 150,000 clones, with under 90% occurring once and the leading ten covering roughly 7.3%. The sequenced sample was PBMCs or T cells enriched from blood (not recorded which). Receptors originate from a woman in her forties or fifties who had recovered from COVID-19. CDR3s include the opening cysteine and the closing phenylalanine or tryptophan. D genes are given only for firm matches. Size is stated for part of the rows, as once, few or many counts, or as a class when the clone is expanded.

-	-	TRBV19	TRBJ1-5	TGTGCCAGTAGTATAGAGGTAGGGGGGGCAAATCAGCCCCAGCATTTT	CASSIEVGGANQPQHF
TRBD1	-	TRBV15	TRBJ2-3	TGTGCCACCAGCAGGCGGACAGGGCCAAGGGCAGATACGCAGTATTTT	CATSRRTGPRADTQYF
TRBD1	-	TRBV6-2/TRBV6-3	TRBJ1-1	TGTGCCAGCAGCGACAGGGGTGAAGCTTTCTTT	CASSDRGEAFF
-	-	TRBV12-3/TRBV12-4	TRBJ1-5	TGTGCCAGCAGCACGCGGGAAATTCAGCCCCAGCATTTT	CASSTREIQPQHF
-	few	TRBV28	TRBJ1-4	TGTGCCAGCACCAGAGGTGGGTCTAATGAAAAACTGTTTTTT	CASTRGGSNEKLFF
-	once	TRBV5-1	TRBJ2-2	TGCGCCAGCAGCTTAAGGCCCGAGGGTACCGGGGAGCTGTTTTTT	CASSLRPEGTGELFF
TRBD2	-	TRBV2	TRBJ2-7	TGTGCCAGCAGCACTAGCGGGCCCCTCTCCTACGAGCAGTACTTC	CASSTSGPLSYEQYF
-	few	TRBV28	TRBJ2-7	TGTGCCAGCAGTTTACGAGGGCCCTACGAGCAGTACTTC	CASSLRGPYEQYF
-	-	TRBV9	TRBJ2-1	TGTGCCAGCAGCGTAGCGCTGGAGGGGAAGAGAGGGGAGCAGTTCTTC	CASSVALEGKRGEQFF
TRBD1	-	TRBV12-3/TRBV12-4	TRBJ2-7	TGTGCCACCGCCGGGACAGGTTACGAGCAGTACTTC	CATAGTGYEQYF
-	-	TRBV4-2	TRBJ2-7	TGTGCCAGCAGCCAAGTGGGACACCCCTACGAGCAGTACTTC	CASSQVGHPYEQYF
-	-	TRBV18	TRBJ2-7	TGTGCCAGCTCACCCCAGGAATACGAGCAGTACTTC	CASSPQEYEQYF
TRBD2	-	TRBV13	TRBJ2-7	TGTGCCAGCAGCTTAGCCGGGAGGTTAGGCGAGCAGTACTTC	CASSLAGRLGEQYF
-	-	TRBV10-3	TRBJ2-1	TGTGTCTCACGTGGCGCAGGGGTGGTCAATGAGCAGTTCTTC	CVSRGAGVVNEQFF
-	-	TRBV4-3	TRBJ2-2	TGCGCCAGCAGCCAAGATACGGACACCGGGGAGCTGTTTTTT	CASSQDTDTGELFF
-	-	TRBV5-4	TRBJ1-3	TGTGCCAGCAGCTTGGATCAGGAACCCTCTGGAAACACCATATATTTT	CASSLDQEPSGNTIYF
-	-	TRBV5-1	TRBJ2-2	TGCGCCAGCAGCTTGGTTATCGGCGGGGAGCTGTTTTTT	CASSLVIGGELFF
TRBD1	-	TRBV10-3	TRBJ2-7	TGTGCCATCAGCCTGATGACAGGGCGCGAGCAGTACTTC	CAISLMTGREQYF
-	-	TRBV5-1	TRBJ1-2	TGCGCCAGCAGCTTAACCCTAGACAGGATCTATGGCTACACCTTC	CASSLTLDRIYGYTF
TRBD1	-	TRBV6-4	TRBJ1-1	TGTGCCAGCAGTACCAAGACAGGGAAGTGGAACACTGAAGCTTTCTTT	CASSTKTGKWNTEAFF
TRBD2	-	TRBV4-2	TRBJ2-1	TGTGCCAGCAGCCAAGACCCTAGCGGGAGTTTCTTCAATGAGCAGTTCTTC	CASSQDPSGSFFNEQFF
TRBD1	-	TRBV2	TRBJ2-2	TGTGCCAGCAGCCTCCAGGGGGTCAGAGCCGGGGAGCTGTTTTTT	CASSLQGVRAGELFF
-	-	TRBV7-9	TRBJ2-1	TGTGCCAGCAGCTCACCACAGGTTCCCCCCTACAATGAGCAGTTCTTC	CASSSPQVPPYNEQFF
-	-	TRBV2	TRBJ1-2	TGTGCCAGCAGGGGGGACATCTCCTATGGCTACACCTTC	CASRGDISYGYTF
-	-	TRBV20-1	TRBJ1-2	TGCAGTGCTAGTGCGCAGGCCGCATATGGCTACACCTTC	CSASAQAAYGYTF
TRBD1	-	TRBV14	TRBJ2-1	TGTGCCAGCAGCCGGGACAGGTTAAAGCAGTTCTTC	CASSRDRLKQFF
TRBD2	-	TRBV3-1/TRBV3-2	TRBJ2-3	TGTGCCAGCAGCCCGGGGGGGAGGGGTTTCACGCAGTATTTT	CASSPGGRGFTQYF
TRBD1	-	TRBV6-6	TRBJ1-2	TGTGCCAGCAGTTACTGGGGGACAGGGGGAGGCTACACCTTC	CASSYWGTGGGYTF
-	-	TRBV2	TRBJ2-7	TGTGCCAGCAGCGAGGCCTACGAGCAGTACTTC	CASSEAYEQYF
-	-	TRBV12-3/TRBV12-4	TRBJ1-1	TGTGCCAGCAGTTCGCTAAAAACTGAAGCTTTCTTT	CASSSLKTEAFF
TRBD2	once	TRBV7-2	TRBJ2-3	TGTGCCAGCAGCTATACTAGCGGGGTAGGGGATACGCAGTATTTT	CASSYTSGVGDTQYF
-	-	TRBV29-1	TRBJ2-5	TGCAGCGTTCCCAGGGGACAAGAGACCCAGTACTTC	CSVPRGQETQYF